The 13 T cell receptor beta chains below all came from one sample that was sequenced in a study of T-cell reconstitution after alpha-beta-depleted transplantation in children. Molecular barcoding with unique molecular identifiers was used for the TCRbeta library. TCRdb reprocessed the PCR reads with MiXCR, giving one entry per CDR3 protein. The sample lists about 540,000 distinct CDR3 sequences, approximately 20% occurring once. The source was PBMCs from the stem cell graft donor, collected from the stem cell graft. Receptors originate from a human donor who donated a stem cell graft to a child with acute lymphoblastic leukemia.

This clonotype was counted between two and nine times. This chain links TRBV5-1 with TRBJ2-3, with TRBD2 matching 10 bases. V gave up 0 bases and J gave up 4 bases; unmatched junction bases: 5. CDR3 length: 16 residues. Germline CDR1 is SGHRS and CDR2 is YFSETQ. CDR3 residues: CASSLGLAGVSDTQYF. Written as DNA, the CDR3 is TGCGCCAGCAGCTTGGGGCTAGCGGGAGTCTCAGATACGCAGTATTTT.

CDR3 protein: CASSGTQGAGGNTIYF. Here the CDR3 DNA reads TGCGCCAGCAGCGGTACACAGGGGGCAGGCGGAAACACCATATATTTT. The V gene is TRBV5-1, the J gene TRBJ1-3, with TRBD1 matching 9 bases. The CDR3 consists of 16 residues. V lost 4 bases and J lost 4; bases outside the gene matches: 9. Per the germline V gene, CDR1 is SGHRS and CDR2 is YFSETQ.

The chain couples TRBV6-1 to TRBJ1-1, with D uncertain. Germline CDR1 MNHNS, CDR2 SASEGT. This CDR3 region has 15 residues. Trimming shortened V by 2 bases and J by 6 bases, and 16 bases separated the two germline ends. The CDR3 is CASSEPDKRVAEAFF. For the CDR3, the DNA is TGTGCCAGCAGTGAACCGGATAAGCGGGTCGCTGAAGCTTTCTTT.

DNA of the CDR3: TGTGCCAGCATCCACAGGGGCTATGGCTACACCTTC. This gives the protein CASIHRGYGYTF. This chain links TRBV12-3 or TRBV12-4 with TRBJ1-2, with 7 positions matching TRBD1. Losses at the gene ends were 7 bases for V and 4 bases for J; bases not matched to a gene: 3. The CDR3 spans 12 residues.

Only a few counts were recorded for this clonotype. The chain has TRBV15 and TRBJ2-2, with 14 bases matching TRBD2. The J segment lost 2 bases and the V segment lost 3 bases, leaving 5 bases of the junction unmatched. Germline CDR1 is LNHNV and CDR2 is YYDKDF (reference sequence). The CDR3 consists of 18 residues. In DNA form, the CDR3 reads TGTGCCACCAGCAGGGGACTAGCGGGAGTAGCAAACACCGGGGAGCTGTTTTTT. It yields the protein CATSRGLAGVANTGELFF.

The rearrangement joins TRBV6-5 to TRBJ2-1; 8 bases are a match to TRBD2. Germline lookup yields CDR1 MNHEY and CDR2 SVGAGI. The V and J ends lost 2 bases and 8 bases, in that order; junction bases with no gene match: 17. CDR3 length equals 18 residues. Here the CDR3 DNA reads TGTGCCAGCAGTTACCGCGGGGGGTTTAGCGGGCTTGGGGATGAGCAGTTCTTC. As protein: CASSYRGGFSGLGDEQFF.

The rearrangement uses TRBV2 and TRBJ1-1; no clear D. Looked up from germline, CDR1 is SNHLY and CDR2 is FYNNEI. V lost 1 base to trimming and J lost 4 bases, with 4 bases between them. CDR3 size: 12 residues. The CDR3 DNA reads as TGTGCCAGCAGTGAAGAGGTCACTGAAGCTTTCTTT. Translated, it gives CASSEEVTEAFF.

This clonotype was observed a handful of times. The CDR3 here is CASSSDRTILTDTQYF. CDR3 coding DNA: TGTGCCAGCAGTTCGGACAGAACCATCCTCACAGATACGCAGTATTTT. The rearrangement joins TRBV12-3 or TRBV12-4 to TRBJ2-3; TRBD1 is a possible D gene (6 bases). The V end lost 4 bases, the J end lost 2 bases, and 16 bases lay between the germline ends. This CDR3 has 16 residues.

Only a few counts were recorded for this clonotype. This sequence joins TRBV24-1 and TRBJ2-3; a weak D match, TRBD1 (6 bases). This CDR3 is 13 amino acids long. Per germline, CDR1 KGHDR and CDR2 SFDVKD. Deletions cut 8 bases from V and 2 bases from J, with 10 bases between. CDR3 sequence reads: CATIGQNTDTQYF. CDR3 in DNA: TGTGCCACCATTGGACAGAACACAGATACGCAGTATTTT.

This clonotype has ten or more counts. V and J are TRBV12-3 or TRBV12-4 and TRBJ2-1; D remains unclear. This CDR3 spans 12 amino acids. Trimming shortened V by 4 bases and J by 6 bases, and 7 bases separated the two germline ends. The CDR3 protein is CASSSQGNEQFF. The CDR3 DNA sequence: TGTGCCAGCAGTTCTCAAGGCAATGAGCAGTTCTTC.

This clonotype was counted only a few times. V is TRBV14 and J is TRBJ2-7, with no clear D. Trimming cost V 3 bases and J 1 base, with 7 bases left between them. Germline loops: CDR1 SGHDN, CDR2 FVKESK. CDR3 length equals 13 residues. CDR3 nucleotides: TGTGCCAGCAGCCACGGAGTATCCTACGAGCAGTACTTC. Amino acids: CASSHGVSYEQYF.

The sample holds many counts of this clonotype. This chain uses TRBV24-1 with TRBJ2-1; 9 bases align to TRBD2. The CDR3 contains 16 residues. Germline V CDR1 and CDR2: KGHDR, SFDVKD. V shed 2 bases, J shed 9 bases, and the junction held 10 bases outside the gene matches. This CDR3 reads CATSDSSAGGESEQFF. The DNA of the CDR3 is TGTGCCACCAGTGATTCGAGTGCGGGAGGGGAAAGTGAGCAGTTCTTC.

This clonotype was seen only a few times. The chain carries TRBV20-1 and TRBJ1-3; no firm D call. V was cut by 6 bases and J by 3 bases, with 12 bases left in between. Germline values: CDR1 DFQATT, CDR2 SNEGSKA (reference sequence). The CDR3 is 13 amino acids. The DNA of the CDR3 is TGCAGTGCCGGGCGGCCAGGTGGAAACACCATATATTTT. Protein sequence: CSAGRPGGNTIYF.